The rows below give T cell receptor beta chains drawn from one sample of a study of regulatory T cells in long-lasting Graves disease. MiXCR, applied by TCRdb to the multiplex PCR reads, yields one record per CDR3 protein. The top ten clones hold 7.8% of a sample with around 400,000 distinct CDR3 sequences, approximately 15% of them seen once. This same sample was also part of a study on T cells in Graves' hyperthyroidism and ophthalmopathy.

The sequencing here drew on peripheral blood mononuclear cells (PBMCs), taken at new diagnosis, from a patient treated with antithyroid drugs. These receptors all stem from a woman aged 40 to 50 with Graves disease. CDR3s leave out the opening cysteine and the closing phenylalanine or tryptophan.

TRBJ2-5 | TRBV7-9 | ASSPMRETQY
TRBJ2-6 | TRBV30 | AWRFGSGANVLT
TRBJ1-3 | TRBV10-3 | AILGTGDLSGNTIY
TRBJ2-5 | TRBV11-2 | ASSLGEKETQY
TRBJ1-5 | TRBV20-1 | SARTGGPNQPQH
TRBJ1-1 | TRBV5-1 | ASSLADSPRNTEAF
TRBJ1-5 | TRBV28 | ASSSGQQAGNQPQH
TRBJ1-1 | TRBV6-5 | ASSYVLTVNTEAF
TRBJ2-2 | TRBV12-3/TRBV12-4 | ASSSFGGELF
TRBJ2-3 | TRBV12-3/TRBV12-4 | ASSRTPLTQY
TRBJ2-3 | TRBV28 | ASSLSTTDTQY
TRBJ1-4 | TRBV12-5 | ASGLLPGREKLF
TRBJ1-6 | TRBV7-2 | ASNSSRGRNSPLH
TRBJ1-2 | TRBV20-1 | SARGAGQGYGYT